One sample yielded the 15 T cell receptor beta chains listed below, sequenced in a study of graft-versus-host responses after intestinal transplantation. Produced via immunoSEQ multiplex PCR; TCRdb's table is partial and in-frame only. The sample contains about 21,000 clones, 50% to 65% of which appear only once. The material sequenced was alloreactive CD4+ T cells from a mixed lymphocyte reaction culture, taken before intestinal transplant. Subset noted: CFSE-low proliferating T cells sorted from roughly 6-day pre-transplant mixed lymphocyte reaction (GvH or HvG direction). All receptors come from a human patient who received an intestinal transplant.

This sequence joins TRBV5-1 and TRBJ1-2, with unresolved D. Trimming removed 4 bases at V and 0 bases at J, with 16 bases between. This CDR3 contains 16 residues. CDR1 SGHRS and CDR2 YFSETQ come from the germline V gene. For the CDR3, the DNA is TGCGCCAGCAGCCCAGGACTGACTTTAGCTAACTATGGCTACACCTTC. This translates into CASSPGLTLANYGYTF.

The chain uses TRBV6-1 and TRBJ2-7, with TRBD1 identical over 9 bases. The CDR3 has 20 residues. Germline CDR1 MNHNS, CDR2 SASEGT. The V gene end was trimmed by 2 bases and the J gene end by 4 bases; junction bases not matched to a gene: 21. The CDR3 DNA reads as TGTGCCAGCAGTGAATGGTTTAGGGGGACAGGGCGGTCATCTTGGTACGAGCAGTACTTC. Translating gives CASSEWFRGTGRSSWYEQYF.

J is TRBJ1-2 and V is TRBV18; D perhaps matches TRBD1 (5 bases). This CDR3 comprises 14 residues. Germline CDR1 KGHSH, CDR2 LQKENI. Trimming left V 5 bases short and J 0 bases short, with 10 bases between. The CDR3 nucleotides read TGTGCCAGCTCAGCGGGACCGACTAACTATGGCTACACCTTC. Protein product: CASSAGPTNYGYTF.

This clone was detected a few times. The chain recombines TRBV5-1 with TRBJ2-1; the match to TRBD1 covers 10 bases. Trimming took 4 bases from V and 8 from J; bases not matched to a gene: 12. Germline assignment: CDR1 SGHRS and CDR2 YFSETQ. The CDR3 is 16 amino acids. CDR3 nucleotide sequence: TGCGCCAGCAGCCAACTCGGGACAGGGGTAGGAGATGAGCAGTTCTTC. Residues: CASSQLGTGVGDEQFF.

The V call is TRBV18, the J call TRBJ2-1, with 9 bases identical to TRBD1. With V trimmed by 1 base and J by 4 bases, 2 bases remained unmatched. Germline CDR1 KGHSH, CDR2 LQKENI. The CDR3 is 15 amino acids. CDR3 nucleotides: TGTGCCAGCTCACCACGGGACAGGGCTTACAATGAGCAGTTCTTC. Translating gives CASSPRDRAYNEQFF.

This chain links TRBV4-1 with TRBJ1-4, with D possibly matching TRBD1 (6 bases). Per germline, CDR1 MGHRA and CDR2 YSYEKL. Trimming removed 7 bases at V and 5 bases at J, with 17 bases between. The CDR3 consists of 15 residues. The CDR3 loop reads CASTFRGSPNEKLFF. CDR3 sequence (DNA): TGCGCCAGCACGTTCAGGGGTTCCCCCAATGAAAAACTGTTTTTT.

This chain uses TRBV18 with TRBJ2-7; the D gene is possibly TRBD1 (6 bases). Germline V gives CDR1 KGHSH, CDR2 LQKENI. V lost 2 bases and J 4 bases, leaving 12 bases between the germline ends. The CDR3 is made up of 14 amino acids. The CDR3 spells CASSPGTKVYEQYF. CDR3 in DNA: TGTGCCAGCTCACCAGGGACAAAGGTTTACGAGCAGTACTTC.

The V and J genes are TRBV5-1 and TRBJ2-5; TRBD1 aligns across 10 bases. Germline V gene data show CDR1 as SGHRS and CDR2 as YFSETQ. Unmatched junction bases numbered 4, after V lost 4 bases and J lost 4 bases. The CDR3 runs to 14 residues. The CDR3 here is CASSIGTGVETQYF. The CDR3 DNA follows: TGCGCCAGCAGCATCGGGACAGGGGTAGAGACCCAGTACTTC.

CDR3 sequence reads: CASSLALAFPYEQYF. For the CDR3, the DNA is TGTGCCAGCAGTTTAGCACTAGCGTTTCCCTACGAGCAGTACTTC. The chain recombines TRBV28 with TRBJ2-7; 7 bases are shared with TRBD2. Per the germline V gene, CDR1 is MDHEN and CDR2 is SYDVKM. The CDR3 has 15 residues. The V gene end was trimmed by 2 bases and the J gene end by 2 bases; junction bases not matched to a gene: 6.

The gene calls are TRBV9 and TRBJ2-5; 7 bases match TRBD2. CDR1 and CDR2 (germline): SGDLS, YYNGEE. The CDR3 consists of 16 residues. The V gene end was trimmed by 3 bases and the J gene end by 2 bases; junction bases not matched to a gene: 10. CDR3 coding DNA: TGTGCCAGCAGCGGTTTTGGGGGAGGGGCACAAGAGACCCAGTACTTC. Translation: CASSGFGGGAQETQYF.

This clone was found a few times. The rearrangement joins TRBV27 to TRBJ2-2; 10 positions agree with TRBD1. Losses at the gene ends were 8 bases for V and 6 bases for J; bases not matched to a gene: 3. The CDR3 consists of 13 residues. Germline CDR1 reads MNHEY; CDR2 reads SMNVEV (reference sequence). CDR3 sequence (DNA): TGTGCCAGCGGGGACAGGGGACCCGGGGAGCTGTTTTTT. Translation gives CASGDRGPGELFF.

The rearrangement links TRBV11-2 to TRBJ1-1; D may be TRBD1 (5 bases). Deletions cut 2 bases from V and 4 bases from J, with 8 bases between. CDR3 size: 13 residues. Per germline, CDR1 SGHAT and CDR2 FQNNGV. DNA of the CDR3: TGTGCCAGCAGCTTATCGGGGGGCACTGAAGCTTTCTTT. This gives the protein CASSLSGGTEAFF.

Written as DNA, the CDR3 is TGCAGCGTTGACATCCGGGGGGCAGGTGGCTATGGCTACACCTTC. Translated: CSVDIRGAGGYGYTF. This sequence joins TRBV29-1 and TRBJ1-2; perhaps TRBD1 as D (6 bases). The germline V gene encodes CDR1 SQVTM and CDR2 ANQGSEA. The CDR3 length is 15 residues. The V gene lost 3 bases and the J gene lost 4 bases, with 18 bases spanning the gap.

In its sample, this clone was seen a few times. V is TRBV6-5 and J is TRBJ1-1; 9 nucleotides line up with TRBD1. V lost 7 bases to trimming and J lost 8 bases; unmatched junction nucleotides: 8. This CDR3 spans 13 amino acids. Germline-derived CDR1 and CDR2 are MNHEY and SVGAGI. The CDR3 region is CASIGGTGREAFF. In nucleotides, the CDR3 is TGTGCCAGCATTGGAGGGACAGGGCGGGAAGCTTTCTTT.

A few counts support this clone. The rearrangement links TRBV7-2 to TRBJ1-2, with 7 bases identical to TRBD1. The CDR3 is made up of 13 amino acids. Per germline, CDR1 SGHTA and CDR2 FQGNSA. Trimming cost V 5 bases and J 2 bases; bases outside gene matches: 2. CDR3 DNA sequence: TGTGCCAGCAGCCGGGACAGCAACTATGGCTACACCTTC. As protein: CASSRDSNYGYTF.